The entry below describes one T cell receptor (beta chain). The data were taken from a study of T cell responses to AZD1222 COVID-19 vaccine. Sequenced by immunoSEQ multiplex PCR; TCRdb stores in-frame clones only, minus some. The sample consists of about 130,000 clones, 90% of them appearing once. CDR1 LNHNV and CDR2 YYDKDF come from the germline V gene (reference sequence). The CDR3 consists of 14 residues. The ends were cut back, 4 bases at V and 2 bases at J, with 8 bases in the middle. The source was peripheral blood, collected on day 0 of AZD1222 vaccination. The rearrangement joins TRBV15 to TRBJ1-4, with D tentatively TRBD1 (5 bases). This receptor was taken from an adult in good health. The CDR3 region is CATSTRQTNEKLFF. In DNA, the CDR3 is TGTGCCACCAGCACCCGACAGACTAATGAAAAACTGTTTTTT.